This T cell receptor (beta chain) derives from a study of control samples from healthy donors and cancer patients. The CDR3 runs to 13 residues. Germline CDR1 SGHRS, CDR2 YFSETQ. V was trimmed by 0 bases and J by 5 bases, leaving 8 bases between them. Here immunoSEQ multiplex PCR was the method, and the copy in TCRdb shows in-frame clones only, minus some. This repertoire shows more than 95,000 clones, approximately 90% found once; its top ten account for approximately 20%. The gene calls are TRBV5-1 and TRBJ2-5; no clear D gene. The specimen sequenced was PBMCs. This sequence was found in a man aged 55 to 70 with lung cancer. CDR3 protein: CASSLVVGETQYF. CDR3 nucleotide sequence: TGCGCCAGCAGCTTGGTGGTAGGCGAGACCCAGTACTTC.